This TCR beta chain was found in a study of cytotoxic CD8 clonotypes in ibrutinib-treated CLL. The study, taken as a whole, reports: Public clonotypes (which were uncommon) either contracted or remained stable on treatment. T-cell clonality at baseline went above that of age-matched healthy donors and rose and fell with circulating CD8+ T-cell counts. Sustained-remission patients were sampled at different times than progressing patients were.

Investigators sought sequencing depths of between 1 in 200,000 and 1 in 1 million T cells. Assay used: immunoSEQ multiplex PCR; TCRdb lists only in-frame clones, some missing. The profile shows around 97,000 clones, 70% to 80% of them singletons. Remarks on this clone: Its specificity is not known.

This sequence originates from a human donor with chronic lymphocytic leukemia. Material: PBMCs, obtained after 12 months of ibrutinib treatment.

CDR3 DNA sequence: TGTGCCAGCCGCCAGGGACTTTACAATGAGCAGTTCTTC. It yields the protein CASRQGLYNEQFF. V usage is TRBV6-5 and J usage is TRBJ2-1; the D gene is possibly TRBD2 (6 bases). Trimming stripped 8 bases from V and 4 bases from J, with 12 bases between. The CDR3 consists of 13 residues. Germline lookup yields CDR1 MNHEY and CDR2 SVGAGI.